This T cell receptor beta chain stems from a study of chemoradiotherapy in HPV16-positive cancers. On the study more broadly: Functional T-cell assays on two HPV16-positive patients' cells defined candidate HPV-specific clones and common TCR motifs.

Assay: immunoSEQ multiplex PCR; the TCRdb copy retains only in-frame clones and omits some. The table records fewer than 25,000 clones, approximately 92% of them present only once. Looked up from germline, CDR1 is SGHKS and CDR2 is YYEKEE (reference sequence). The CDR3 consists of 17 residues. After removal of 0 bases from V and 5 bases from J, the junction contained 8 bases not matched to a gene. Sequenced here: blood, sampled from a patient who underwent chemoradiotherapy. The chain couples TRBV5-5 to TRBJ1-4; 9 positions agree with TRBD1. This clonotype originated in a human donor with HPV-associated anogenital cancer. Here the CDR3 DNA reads TGTGCCAGCAGCTTGGATGGGGGACAGGGAAGGAATGAAAAACTGTTTTTT. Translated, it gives CASSLDGGQGRNEKLFF.